This T cell receptor beta chain was sequenced in a study of blood T cell repertoires in COVID-19. Turning to the study itself: COVID-19 samples, acute and convalescent, were from the United States, Italy and Spain. In each case, the material was cDNA or gDNA derived from T cells, B-cell-depleted T cells, or PBMCs.

Original analysis: Quantification of nucleated cells was approximated via reference gene primer amplification. The assay was immunoSEQ multiplex PCR, and TCRdb's table has in-frame clones only and misses some. The V and J calls and clone size come from that table; D and trimming were worked out from the DNA. The data contain about 150,000 clones, roughly nine tenths of them seen just once; the ten biggest clones take up around 15%. Sequencing input: peripheral blood. This clonotype originated in a man in his late teens or twenties with COVID-19, enrolled during active disease.

Written as DNA, the CDR3 is TGCAGCGTTGAAAGACAGCACGGCCCTGAAGCTTTCTTT. Protein product: CSVERQHGPEAFF. J is TRBJ1-1 and V is TRBV29-1; a weak D match, TRBD1 (5 bases). The CDR3 consists of 13 residues. Germline CDR1 is SQVTM and CDR2 is ANQGSEA. Trimming took off 2 bases at V and 6 bases at J, with 13 bases between the two ends. The full variable domain, completed using reference TRBV29-1 and TRBJ1-1, is SAVISQKPSRDICQRGTSLTIQCQVDSQVTMMFWYRQQPGQSLTLIATANQGSEATYESGFVIDKFPISRPNLTFSTLTVSNMSPEDSSIYLCSVERQHGPEAFFGQGTRLTVV.